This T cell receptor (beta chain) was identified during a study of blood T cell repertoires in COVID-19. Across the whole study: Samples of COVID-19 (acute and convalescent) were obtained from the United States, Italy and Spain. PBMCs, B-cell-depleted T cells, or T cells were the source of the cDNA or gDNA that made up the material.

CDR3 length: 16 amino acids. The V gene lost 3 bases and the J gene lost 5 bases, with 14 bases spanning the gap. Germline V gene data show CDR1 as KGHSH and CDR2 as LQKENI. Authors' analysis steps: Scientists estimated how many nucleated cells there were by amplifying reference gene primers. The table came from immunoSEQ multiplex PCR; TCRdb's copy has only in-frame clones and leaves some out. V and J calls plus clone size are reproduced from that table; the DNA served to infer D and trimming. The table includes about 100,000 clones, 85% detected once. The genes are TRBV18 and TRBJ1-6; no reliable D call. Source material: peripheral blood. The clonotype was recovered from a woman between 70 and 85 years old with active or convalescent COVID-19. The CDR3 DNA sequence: TGTGCCAGCTCACCCGAGTCACAGTTAAATAATTCACCCCTCCACTTT. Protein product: CASSPESQLNNSPLHF. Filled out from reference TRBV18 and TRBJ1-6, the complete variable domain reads NAGVMQNPRHLVRRRGQEARLRCSPMKGHSHVYWYRQLPEEGLKFMVYLQKENIIDESGMPKERFSAEFPKEGPSILRIQQVVRGDSAAYFCASSPESQLNNSPLHFGNGTRLTVT.